Below, 28 T cell receptor beta chains from the same sample are listed, as sequenced in a study of blood T cell repertoires in COVID-19. TCRdb's copy holds only in-frame clones and misses some; the assay was immunoSEQ multiplex PCR. The profile shows hundreds of thousands of clones, 82% of them singletons. The sample comprised peripheral blood. These receptors all come from a woman older than 75 with acute or convalescent COVID-19.

The J gene is TRBJ2-6, the V gene TRBV9, with a possible D match to TRBD1 (7 bases). Germline CDR1 reads SGDLS; CDR2 reads YYNGEE. The CDR3 is made up of 18 amino acids. Trimming took off 2 bases at V and 0 bases at J, with 15 bases between the two ends. CDR3 DNA sequence: TGTGCCAGCAGCGTTCTGGCAGGGGGGAACTCTGGGGCCAACGTCCTGACTTTC. This codes for CASSVLAGGNSGANVLTF.

The chain is built from TRBV7-3 and TRBJ2-3; unclear D gene. The germline CDR1 and CDR2 sequences are SGHTA and FQGTGA. The CDR3 extends over 15 amino acids. The ends were cut back, 0 bases at V and 0 bases at J, with 7 bases in the middle. The CDR3 is CASSLTLQSTDTQYF. The CDR3 DNA sequence: TGTGCCAGCAGCTTAACCCTGCAGAGCACAGATACGCAGTATTTT.

The V and J genes are TRBV5-3 and TRBJ1-1; tentatively, D is TRBD1 (6 bases). TRBV5-3 is classed as an ORF, of uncertain function. V lost 1 base to trimming and J lost 1 base, with 11 bases between them. CDR3 length equals 15 residues. CDR3 amino acids: CARSLTGWGNTEAFF. The CDR3 DNA follows: TGTGCCAGAAGCTTGACAGGGTGGGGGAACACTGAAGCTTTCTTT.

The chain uses TRBV6-5 and TRBJ2-2, with a weak D call TRBD1 (5 bases). Trimming took off 2 bases at V and 0 bases at J, with 10 bases between the two ends. The germline gives CDR1 MNHEY, CDR2 SVGAGI. The CDR3 consists of 16 residues. CDR3 protein: CASSYGQGANTGELFF. The DNA of the CDR3 is TGTGCCAGCAGTTACGGGCAGGGCGCGAACACCGGGGAGCTGTTTTTT.

This clone was detected once. The V call is TRBV4-2, the J call TRBJ1-3; a weak D match, TRBD1 (6 bases). V lost 0 bases and J 4 bases, leaving 16 bases between the germline ends. CDR3 length: 17 residues. The germline V gene has CDR1 LGHNA and CDR2 YNFKEQ. The CDR3 sequence is CASSQDGTPPSGNTIYF. In nucleotides, the CDR3 is TGTGCCAGCAGCCAAGATGGGACACCGCCGTCGGGAAACACCATATATTTT.

This clone has only one observation. The chain carries TRBV1 and TRBJ2-7; the table's TRBD1 call for D was not verified on the DNA. TRBV1 is a documented pseudogene. CDR3 length: 16 residues. The CDR3 sequence: CTSSLQTGEVTYEQYF. CDR3 nucleotide sequence: TGCACCAGCAGCCTCCAGACAGGGGAGGTAACCTACGAGCAGTACTTC.

The genes are TRBV6-2 or TRBV6-3 and TRBJ2-1; 9 nucleotides match TRBD1. The germline V gene encodes CDR1 MNHEY and CDR2 SVGEGT. The CDR3 extends over 17 amino acids. With 6 bases clipped from V and 3 bases from J, the junction kept 12 bases outside the gene matches. CDR3 protein: CASSPQFGTGNYNEQFF. The DNA for the CDR3 is TGTGCCAGCAGCCCACAATTTGGGACAGGGAACTACAATGAGCAGTTCTTC.

The gene calls are TRBV7-2 and TRBJ2-2; TRBD2 matches at 8 bases. This CDR3 comprises 17 residues. Germline V gene data show CDR1 as SGHTA and CDR2 as FQGNSA. After removal of 5 bases from V and 3 bases from J, the junction contained 11 bases not matched to a gene. CDR3: CASSRLGRAGDTGELFF. The CDR3 DNA reads as TGTGCCAGCAGCCGCCTCGGCAGAGCGGGGGACACCGGGGAGCTGTTTTTT. Complete variable domain (other parts from reference TRBV7-2 and TRBJ2-2): GAGVSQSPSNKVTEKGKDVELRCDPISGHTALYWYRQSLGQGLEFLIYFQGNSAPDKSGLPSDRFSAERTGGSVSTLTIQRTQQEDSAVYLCASSRLGRAGDTGELFFGEGSRLTVL.

The chain couples TRBV7-2 to TRBJ2-5, with 7 bases lining up with TRBD1. The V gene's germline CDR1 is SGHTA and CDR2 FQGNSA. Trimming took 3 bases from V and 3 from J; bases not matched to a gene: 4. The CDR3 loop spans 14 amino acids. The CDR3 loop is CASSFTGAKETQYF. CDR3 DNA: TGTGCCAGCAGCTTTACAGGGGCTAAAGAGACCCAGTACTTC.

The V gene is TRBV6-1, the J gene TRBJ2-5; 11 bases are a match to TRBD2. Per the germline V gene, CDR1 is MNHNS and CDR2 is SASEGT. V dropped 3 bases and J dropped 13; count of bases not matched to a gene: 7. CDR3 length equals 13 residues. The chain's CDR3 is CASSDRGLAVSYF. CDR3 DNA: TGTGCCAGCAGTGACAGGGGACTAGCGGTTTCGTACTTC.

The rearrangement links TRBV12-3 or TRBV12-4 to TRBJ1-1; D is unclear. Trimming removed 5 bases at V and 4 bases at J, with 11 bases between. The CDR3 extends over 13 amino acids. The CDR3 protein is CASSIRLTTEAFF. For the CDR3, the DNA is TGTGCCAGCAGTATCAGACTAACCACTGAAGCTTTCTTT.

The chain is built from TRBV6-5 and TRBJ1-6, with no clear D. The ends were cut back, 6 bases at V and 10 bases at J, with 19 bases in the middle. The germline V gene has CDR1 MNHEY and CDR2 SVGAGI. This CDR3 region has 15 residues. The CDR3 reads CASSKGIVSGSPLHF. The DNA for the CDR3 is TGTGCCAGCAGCAAGGGTATCGTTTCGGGGTCACCCCTCCACTTT.

The V gene is TRBV10-2, the J gene TRBJ2-1; no firm D call. The CDR3 extends over 12 amino acids. Germline CDR1 is WSHSY and CDR2 is SAAADI. Between the trimmed V and J ends, which lost 3 bases and 14 bases, there was a span of 14 bases. The CDR3, as DNA: TGCGCCAGCAGTGAACAATCAGACACTGAGTTCTTC. Residues: CASSEQSDTEFF.

The genes are TRBV6-5 and TRBJ1-5, with D possibly matching TRBD1 (5 bases). The CDR3 has 14 residues. From germline, CDR1 is MNHEY and CDR2 SVGAGI. V lost 6 bases, J lost 1 base, and 10 bases lay in between. The CDR3 loop is CASRSGFSNQPQHF. The CDR3 DNA follows: TGTGCCAGCAGGTCAGGGTTCAGCAATCAGCCCCAGCATTTT.

V is TRBV21-1 and J is TRBJ2-7; TRBD1 reflects the table's D call only, with no check against the DNA. TRBV21-1 is tagged as a pseudogene. The length of the CDR3 is 14 residues. CDR3: CASSNLQGPNEQYF. CDR3 bases: TGTGCCAGCAGCAATCTTCAGGGGCCTAACGAGCAGTACTTC.

The J gene is TRBJ2-2, the V gene TRBV5-8, with 11 nucleotides matching TRBD2. With 0 bases clipped from V and 0 bases from J, the junction kept 4 bases outside the gene matches. CDR1 is SGHTS, CDR2 YDEGEE, per germline. The CDR3 is made up of 18 amino acids. CDR3 bases: TGTGCCAGCAGCTTGGCCGCGACTAGCGGGACGAACACCGGGGAGCTGTTTTTT. It is translated as CASSLAATSGTNTGELFF.

V gene TRBV6-1 combines with J gene TRBJ1-2; 7 bases are shared with TRBD1. This CDR3 is built from 15 residues. With V trimmed by 2 bases and J by 4 bases, 7 bases remained unmatched. Germline V gives CDR1 MNHNS, CDR2 SASEGT. In DNA form, the CDR3 reads TGTGCCAGCAGTGAATCTTGGACAGGTCCCTATGGCTACACCTTC. Translation: CASSESWTGPYGYTF.

V is TRBV15 and J is TRBJ1-1, with D possibly being TRBD1 (5 bases). V dropped 0 bases and J dropped 1 base, with 12 bases sitting between them. Germline-derived CDR1 and CDR2 are LNHNV and YYDKDF (reference sequence). The CDR3 runs to 16 residues. The CDR3 here is CATSRDSTGRNTEAFF. In nucleotides, the CDR3 is TGTGCCACCAGCAGAGATTCCACAGGTCGGAACACTGAAGCTTTCTTT.

The rearrangement uses TRBV28 and TRBJ2-2, with D tentatively TRBD2 (5 bases). The V and J ends lost 2 bases and 7 bases respectively, with 8 bases between them. CDR1 is MDHEN and CDR2 is SYDVKM in the germline V gene. The CDR3 contains 13 residues. In DNA form, the CDR3 reads TGTGCCAGCAGTTTACCGGGAATCGGGGAGCTGTTTTTT. Translation gives CASSLPGIGELFF.

The CDR3 is CATGTGPNTGELFF. Written as DNA, the CDR3 is TGTGCCACCGGGACAGGACCGAACACCGGGGAGCTGTTTTTT. V usage is TRBV6-6 and J usage is TRBJ2-2; TRBD1 matches 8 bases. The trim removed 10 bases at V and 0 bases at J, leaving 4 bases unmatched. CDR3 length: 14 residues. Looked up from germline, CDR1 is MNHNY and CDR2 is SVGAGI (reference sequence).

This chain connects TRBV2 to TRBJ2-2, with 7 bases fitting TRBD2. From germline, CDR1 is SNHLY and CDR2 FYNNEI. V gave up 7 bases and J gave up 3 bases; unmatched junction bases: 5. CDR3 length: 14 residues. In nucleotides, the CDR3 is TGTGCCAGCAAACGGGAGGTTGACACCGGGGAGCTGTTTTTT. This sequence encodes CASKREVDTGELFF.

This clone was detected only a few times. The V and J genes are TRBV3-1 (or the pseudogene TRBV3-2) and TRBJ2-1; 8 positions match TRBD2. Per the germline V gene, CDR1 is LGHDT and CDR2 is YNNKEL (reference sequence). CDR3 length: 16 amino acids. V lost 1 base, J lost 0 bases, and 2 bases stayed unmatched. The CDR3 loop reads CASSQASGGSYNEQFF. The CDR3 DNA sequence: TGTGCCAGCAGCCAAGCGAGCGGGGGCTCCTACAATGAGCAGTTCTTC.

The J gene is TRBJ1-6, the V gene TRBV7-2, with D hard to call. V was cut by 0 bases and J by 10 bases, with 13 bases left in between. Germline CDR1 SGHTA, CDR2 FQGNSA. CDR3 length equals 15 residues. The chain's CDR3 is CASSLARVTTSPLHF. CDR3 bases: TGTGCCAGCAGCTTAGCCCGAGTTACCACCTCACCCCTCCACTTT.

This chain links TRBV5-1 with TRBJ2-1; 7 positions match TRBD2. CDR3 length equals 15 residues. V gave up 0 bases and J gave up 7 bases; unmatched junction bases: 7. Looked up from germline, CDR1 is SGHRS and CDR2 is YFSETQ. CDR3 residues: CASSLEGGSRNEQFF. CDR3 in DNA: TGCGCCAGCAGCTTGGAGGGCGGGAGCAGGAATGAGCAGTTCTTC.

The chain uses TRBV7-2 and TRBJ2-3, with D possibly matching TRBD2 (5 bases). This CDR3 spans 13 amino acids. The germline CDR1 and CDR2 sequences are SGHTA and FQGNSA. Trimming took 5 bases from V and 5 from J, leaving 11 bases between them. CDR3 nucleotide sequence: TGTGCCAGCAGCCGGGATAGCTTAGATACGCAGTATTTT. Translating gives CASSRDSLDTQYF.

The chain links TRBV6-2 or TRBV6-3 to TRBJ1-4; TRBD1 aligns across 12 bases. Trimming removed 5 bases from V and 8 bases from J; junction bases left unmatched: 12. The germline gives CDR1 MNHEY, CDR2 SVGEGT. The CDR3 spans 17 residues. Written as DNA, the CDR3 is TGTGCCAGCAGTAGGGACAGGGGGCGCGTCGAGAAAGAAAAACTGTTTTTT. Its protein is CASSRDRGRVEKEKLFF.

This clone has only a few counts. This chain connects TRBV4-3 to TRBJ2-6, with 11 nucleotides matching TRBD2. Trimming took 0 bases from V and 0 from J; bases not matched to a gene: 7. CDR1 and CDR2 from the germline V gene are LGHNA and YSLEER. CDR3 length equals 20 residues. CDR3 sequence: CASSQETGTSGYSGANVLTF. The CDR3 coding sequence is TGCGCCAGCAGCCAAGAGACCGGGACTAGCGGATACTCTGGGGCCAACGTCCTGACTTTC.

In this sample, this clone turned up a few times. The chain joins TRBV11-2 to TRBJ1-1, with 9 bases aligning to TRBD1. CDR3 length equals 12 residues. CDR1 is SGHAT, CDR2 FQNNGV, per germline. J lost 11 bases, V lost 5 bases, and 6 bases had no gene match. The CDR3 DNA sequence: TGTGCCAGCAGCACGGGACAGGGATTCGCTTTCTTT. Translated: CASSTGQGFAFF.